These 16 T cell receptor beta chains were sequenced from one sample in a study of blood T cell repertoires in COVID-19. Using immunoSEQ multiplex PCR, the repertoire was profiled, and TCRdb retains in-frame clones only, with some absent. This table holds 100,000 to 120,000 clones, 85% to 90% found once. The sequenced sample was peripheral blood. The receptor set was obtained from a woman in her forties or fifties with acute or convalescent COVID-19.

The chain links TRBV7-2 to TRBJ1-1; 11 bases line up with TRBD1. This CDR3 contains 15 residues. CDR1 is SGHTA, CDR2 FQGNSA, per germline. V lost 0 bases, J lost 5 bases, and 2 bases stayed unmatched. The CDR3 spells CASSLAGTGGTEAFF. In nucleotides, the CDR3 is TGTGCCAGCAGCTTAGCCGGGACAGGGGGAACTGAAGCTTTCTTT.

V and J are TRBV6-1 and TRBJ1-6; D uncertain. The CDR3 is 16 residues long. CDR1 and CDR2 (germline): MNHNS, SASEGT. V lost 5 bases, J lost 0 bases, and 11 bases lay in between. The CDR3 loop is CASSKGSSSYNSPLHF. The CDR3 bases are TGTGCCAGCAGTAAAGGATCGAGCTCCTATAATTCACCCCTCCACTTT.

Comment on this clone: An end of the junction differs from the germline gene, which may be a read error. The chain is built from TRBV5-1 and TRBJ2-5, with unresolved D. Germline lookup yields CDR1 SGHRS and CDR2 YFSETQ. This CDR3 spans 14 amino acids. CDR3 DNA: TGCGCCAGCAGCTTGCAAGGAACCCAAGAGGCCCAGTACTTC. Its translation is CASSLQGTQEAQYF.

The chain uses TRBV7-8 and TRBJ2-5, with a weak D call TRBD1 (6 bases). Germline V gene sequence: CDR1 SGHVS, CDR2 FQNEAQ. CDR3 size: 18 residues. Deletions cut 4 bases from V and 2 bases from J, with 23 bases between. The CDR3 protein is CASSYRWLGALGQETQYF. Written as DNA, the CDR3 is TGTGCCAGCAGCTACCGATGGTTGGGGGCGCTGGGTCAAGAGACCCAGTACTTC.

This clone appeared once. The gene calls are TRBV4-3 and TRBJ1-4; D possibly corresponds to TRBD1 (6 bases). The CDR3 spans 16 residues. The ends were cut back, 4 bases at V and 3 bases at J, with 15 bases in the middle. Germline lookup yields CDR1 LGHNA and CDR2 YSLEER. The CDR3 is CASSPDLGGPNEKLFF. The CDR3 nucleotides are TGCGCCAGCAGCCCGGACCTCGGGGGGCCTAATGAAAAACTGTTTTTT.

This clone came up a few times. This chain joins TRBV9 and TRBJ1-4, with D tentatively TRBD1 (6 bases). Germline assignment: CDR1 SGDLS and CDR2 YYNGEE. The CDR3 loop spans 15 amino acids. V shed 4 bases and J shed 5 bases, with 15 bases lying between them. The CDR3 is CASSPQGQINEKLFF. The CDR3 DNA reads as TGTGCCAGCAGCCCCCAAGGACAGATCAATGAAAAACTGTTTTTT.

The V call is TRBV7-9, the J call TRBJ2-1; a possible D gene is TRBD2 (5 bases). Germline loops: CDR1 SEHNR, CDR2 FQNEAQ (reference sequence). This CDR3 has 15 residues. Trimming removed 2 bases at V and 0 bases at J, with 8 bases between. CDR3 in amino acids: CASSLRGSSYNEQFF. The CDR3, as DNA: TGTGCCAGCAGCTTAAGAGGGAGCTCCTACAATGAGCAGTTCTTC.

The chain recombines TRBV5-8 with TRBJ2-6; tentatively, D is TRBD1 (5 bases). Germline lookup yields CDR1 SGHTS and CDR2 YDEGEE. Trimming shortened V by 2 bases and J by 4 bases, and 13 bases separated the two germline ends. The CDR3 length is 16 residues. The CDR3 nucleotides read TGTGCCAGCAGCTTACTGCAGGGTTTAGGGGCCAACGTCCTGACTTTC. Its protein is CASSLLQGLGANVLTF.

A single count supports this clone. The V and J genes are TRBV28 and TRBJ1-6, with a tentative D call TRBD1 (5 bases). Germline-derived CDR1 and CDR2 are MDHEN and SYDVKM. The CDR3 is 15 residues long. Trimming cost V 3 bases and J 6 bases, with 12 bases left between them. CDR3 region: CASSLGPTINSPLHF. DNA of the CDR3: TGTGCCAGCAGTTTGGGGCCGACGATTAATTCACCCCTCCACTTT. The whole variable domain, remainder taken from reference TRBV28 and TRBJ1-6, is DVKVTQSSRYLVKRTGEKVFLECVQDMDHENMFWYRQDPGLGLRLIYFSYDVKMKEKGDIPEGYSVSREKKERFSLILESASTNQTSMYLCASSLGPTINSPLHFGNGTRLTVT.

The chain joins TRBV4-1 to TRBJ1-6; D is unresolved. This CDR3 has 15 residues. With 0 bases removed from V and 11 bases from J, the gap between germline ends came to 14 bases. Per germline, CDR1 MGHRA and CDR2 YSYEKL. The CDR3 region is CASSQEWSIPAPLHF. The CDR3, as DNA: TGCGCCAGCAGCCAAGAATGGTCCATACCGGCACCCCTCCACTTT.

The chain has TRBV7-8 and TRBJ1-3, with D perhaps TRBD1 (6 bases). Trimming stripped 1 base from V and 5 bases from J, with 18 bases between. CDR1 and CDR2 from the germline V gene are SGHVS and FQNEAQ. The CDR3 has 17 amino acids. The CDR3 spells CASSLGTGLTFRNTIYF. CDR3 in DNA: TGTGCCAGCAGCTTAGGAACAGGGCTTACTTTTCGAAACACCATATATTTT.

This chain connects TRBV13 to TRBJ1-1; D gene uncertain. V shed 1 base and J shed 1 base, with 10 bases lying between them. The CDR3 is 15 amino acids. Germline CDR1 is PRHDT and CDR2 is FYEKMQ (reference sequence). DNA of the CDR3: TGTGCCAGCAGCTTAGACGTCAGGAAGAACACTGAAGCTTTCTTT. It codes for CASSLDVRKNTEAFF.

The chain is built from TRBV6-5 and TRBJ1-2; 8 positions match TRBD1. The J segment lost 6 bases and the V segment lost 7 bases, leaving 10 bases of the junction unmatched. The CDR3 consists of 14 residues. Looked up from germline, CDR1 is MNHEY and CDR2 is SVGAGI. The CDR3 here is CASTTPTGADGYTF. DNA of the CDR3: TGTGCCAGCACCACCCCGACAGGGGCGGATGGCTACACCTTC.

The chain has TRBV30 and TRBJ1-4; TRBD1 matches at 8 bases. The ends lost 5 bases at V and 7 bases at J; junction bases unmatched: 6. Germline CDR1 GTSNPN, CDR2 SVGIG (reference sequence). The length of the CDR3 is 13 residues. The CDR3 sequence is CAWRQGSGEKLFF. In DNA form, the CDR3 reads TGTGCCTGGCGACAGGGGAGCGGTGAAAAACTGTTTTTT.

The gene calls are TRBV19 and TRBJ1-5; 9 positions agree with TRBD1. Germline CDR1 and CDR2: LNHDA and SQIVND (reference sequence). V lost 7 bases to trimming and J lost 6 bases; unmatched junction nucleotides: 19. This CDR3 is 18 amino acids long. The CDR3 is CASTLRGTGSGNSQPQHF. CDR3 coding DNA: TGTGCCAGTACCCTAAGGGGGACAGGGTCGGGTAACTCTCAGCCCCAGCATTTT.

This rearrangement joins TRBV6-2 or TRBV6-3 to TRBJ1-6; TRBD1 aligns across 7 bases. CDR3 size: 16 residues. Germline CDR1 MNHEY, CDR2 SVGEGT. Trimming removed 2 bases from V and 7 bases from J; junction bases left unmatched: 8. The CDR3 nucleotides are TGTGCCAGCAGTTACCCTGGGACAGCCGGAAATTCACCCCTCCACTTT. Translation gives CASSYPGTAGNSPLHF.